Sequencing of this T cell receptor (beta chain) was carried out in a study of control samples from healthy donors and cancer patients. This clone was observed a few times. Sequenced by immunoSEQ multiplex PCR; TCRdb stores in-frame clones only, minus some. The sample gives about 79,000 clones, roughly 93% of which show up once; 1.3% is in the top ten. Germline lookup yields CDR1 MNHEY and CDR2 SVGAGI. The CDR3 is 13 residues long. V was shortened by 6 bases and J by 5 bases, with 11 bases between the two germline ends. The source of this sequence is a middle-aged woman with lung cancer. V is TRBV6-5 and J is TRBJ1-5, with D possibly matching TRBD1 (6 bases). The sample consisted of PBMCs. The CDR3 loop reads CASRDSLYQPQHF. CDR3 DNA: TGTGCCAGCAGGGACAGCCTCTATCAGCCCCAGCATTTT.